The 8 T cell receptor beta chains listed next were all sequenced from one sample in a study of blood T cell repertoires in COVID-19. The assay was immunoSEQ multiplex PCR, and TCRdb's table has in-frame clones only and misses some. The sample holds 130,000 to 150,000 clones; about three quarters are singletons and the top ten take 1.9%. Sequencing input: peripheral blood. The receptors were gathered from a woman aged 60-75 years with acute or convalescent COVID-19.

This chain links TRBV6-5 with TRBJ2-7, with D possibly being TRBD1 (6 bases). CDR3 length: 15 residues. Trimming removed 7 bases at V and 7 bases at J, with 23 bases between. The germline V gene encodes CDR1 MNHEY and CDR2 SVGAGI. The CDR3 nucleotides read TGTGCCAGCAAGAAAGGACAGCCCATAGGGAATGAGCAGTACTTC. Its protein product is CASKKGQPIGNEQYF.

This sequence joins TRBV9 and TRBJ2-1; TRBD1 matches at 8 bases. The CDR3 sequence is 15 residues long. Trimming took 1 base from V and 8 from J; bases not matched to a gene: 8. Germline V lookup: CDR1 SGDLS, CDR2 YYNGEE. The DNA of the CDR3 is TGTGCCAGCAGCGTACTCCAGGGGGCTAGCGATGAGCAGTTCTTC. As protein: CASSVLQGASDEQFF.

About this clone: Other DNA sequences in this specimen translate into the identical CDR3. The genes are TRBV6-1 and TRBJ1-1; the match to TRBD1 covers 7 bases. CDR1 is MNHNS and CDR2 is SASEGT in the germline V gene. The V and J ends lost 2 bases and 1 base, in that order; junction bases with no gene match: 1. The CDR3 is 14 amino acids. Here the CDR3 DNA reads TGTGCCAGCAGTGAAAGGGGGCGGAACACTGAAGCTTTCTTT. Its protein product is CASSERGRNTEAFF.

The chain couples TRBV11-2 to TRBJ2-7, with 9 bases matching TRBD2. V was clipped by 4 bases and J by 2 bases; unmatched bases: 9. Germline CDR1 SGHAT, CDR2 FQNNGV. The CDR3 has 16 residues. The CDR3 DNA sequence: TGTGCCAGCAGCTCGAAACCCATAGCGGGAGCCTACGAGCAGTACTTC. Amino acids: CASSSKPIAGAYEQYF.

The chain recombines TRBV19 with TRBJ2-1; no clear D gene. The V end lost 6 bases, the J end lost 14 bases, and 11 bases lay between the germline ends. The length of the CDR3 is 10 residues. Germline CDR1 and CDR2: LNHDA and SQIVND (reference sequence). The chain's CDR3 is CASRGGQKFF. CDR3 nucleotides: TGTGCCAGTAGAGGCGGTCAGAAGTTCTTC.

This clone came up a few times. V usage is TRBV19 and J usage is TRBJ2-2; the match to TRBD2 covers 10 bases. The CDR3 sequence is 16 residues long. Germline CDR1 is LNHDA and CDR2 is SQIVND (reference sequence). V lost 6 bases to trimming and J lost 0 bases; unmatched junction nucleotides: 4. The CDR3 sequence: CASRRLAGPNTGELFF. The CDR3 DNA follows: TGTGCCAGTAGACGACTAGCGGGTCCGAACACCGGGGAGCTGTTTTTT.

This rearrangement joins TRBV27 to TRBJ2-7; 10 bases fit TRBD1. The CDR3 has 13 residues. The ends lost 6 bases at V and 6 bases at J; junction bases unmatched: 5. Germline V gives CDR1 MNHEY, CDR2 SMNVEV (reference sequence). The CDR3 is CASSSDRGREQYF. CDR3 nucleotides: TGTGCCAGCAGCTCTGACAGGGGGCGCGAGCAGTACTTC.

This chain uses TRBV28 with TRBJ1-2; D gene unclear. Germline CDR1 reads MDHEN; CDR2 reads SYDVKM. The CDR3 totals 12 residues. The V gene lost 3 bases and the J gene lost 5 bases, with 7 bases spanning the gap. This CDR3 is CASSFSVYGYTF. CDR3 coding DNA: TGTGCCAGCAGTTTTTCGGTTTATGGCTACACCTTC.